This T cell receptor (beta chain) was observed in a study of control samples from healthy donors and cancer patients. The germline CDR1 and CDR2 sequences are SGHRS and YFSETQ. CDR3 length: 16 residues. V shed 0 bases and J shed 0 bases, with 10 bases lying between them. The method was immunoSEQ multiplex PCR; TCRdb's version includes in-frame clones alone and lacks a portion of them. Of over 150,000 clones in the sample, roughly 93% are singletons; the top ten hold almost 1.5%. The sequence was obtained from a man in his late teens or twenties in good health. V and J are TRBV5-1 and TRBJ1-3; perhaps TRBD1 as D (5 bases). Sequencing was carried out using blood. The CDR3 DNA sequence: TGCGCCAGCAGCTTGGCCCCCGGGACCTCTGGAAACACCATATATTTT. It is translated as CASSLAPGTSGNTIYF. Drawing the rest from reference TRBV5-1 and TRBJ1-3, the complete variable domain is KAGVTQTPRYLIKTRGQQVTLSCSPISGHRSVSWYQQTPGQGLQFLFEYFSETQRNKGNFPGRFSGRQFSNSRSEMNVSTLELGDSALYLCASSLAPGTSGNTIYFGEGSWLTVV.